A selection of T cell receptor beta chains follows, all from one sample in a study of T cell responses to AZD1222 COVID-19 vaccine. Sequencing was performed with immunoSEQ multiplex PCR; in TCRdb, only in-frame clones are kept and a portion is missing. The data show roughly 130,000 clones, about nine tenths seen once. This material consisted of peripheral blood, taken on day 0 of AZD1222 vaccination. The source of these receptors is an adult in good health. Each CDR3 is given with its conserved first and last residue. A D gene is named only where the DNA matches it firmly. Clone sizes are given selectively: once, few, many, or a class where the clone is expanded.

>TRBJ1-5|.|.|13|TRBV4-2
TGTGCCAGCAGCGTGGAGAAAAATCAGCCCCAGCATTTT
CASSVEKNQPQHF
>TRBJ1-1|TRBD1|.|18|TRBV5-1
TGCGCCAGCAGCCTAGGACAGGGGAGGGCGGGAGCGAACACTGAAGCTTTCTTT
CASSLGQGRAGANTEAFF
>TRBJ2-3|TRBD2|.|13|TRBV5-1
TGCGCCAGCAGCTTGGGTAGCGGGGATGCGCAGTATTTT
CASSLGSGDAQYF
>TRBJ2-1|.|.|13|TRBV6-5
TGTGCCAGCAGTTCGCGGTCCTACAATGAGCAGTTCTTC
CASSSRSYNEQFF
>TRBJ1-5|.|.|13|TRBV6-5
TGTGCCAGCGATCGGAGGTGGAATCAGCCCCAGCATTTT
CASDRRWNQPQHF
>TRBJ2-1|.|few|14|TRBV7-3
TGTGCCAGCAGCAGTTCATCCTCCTACAATGAGCAGTTCTTC
CASSSSSSYNEQFF
>TRBJ1-2|.|.|12|TRBV2
TGTGCCAGCAGTGGAACGGTCTATGGCTACACCTTC
CASSGTVYGYTF
>TRBJ1-2|TRBD1|.|15|TRBV5-5
TGTGCCAGCAGCTTGGCCAGGGGGCTGGGGTATGGCTACACCTTC
CASSLARGLGYGYTF
>TRBJ1-1|.|.|12|TRBV6-5
TGTGCCAGCAGGGATACAGGGACCGGAGCTTTCTTT
CASRDTGTGAFF
>TRBJ1-2|.|.|13|TRBV6-6
TGTGCCAGCAGTCAACAGGCGAACTATGGCTACACCTTC
CASSQQANYGYTF
>TRBJ1-1|.|.|13|TRBV12-5
TGTGCTAGTGGTCTCACAGAGAACACTGAAGCTTTCTTT
CASGLTENTEAFF
>TRBJ1-1|.|.|14|TRBV19
TGTGCCAGTAGTTCCGACAGCATGAACACTGAAGCTTTCTTT
CASSSDSMNTEAFF
>TRBJ1-2|.|.|13|TRBV19
TGTGCCAGTAGTACAGGACCCCACTATGGCTACACCTTC
CASSTGPHYGYTF
>TRBJ2-5|TRBD1|.|15|TRBV7-2
TGTGCCAGCAGCCGGACAGGGTCACGGGGGGAGACCCAGTACTTC
CASSRTGSRGETQYF
>TRBJ2-7|TRBD1|.|15|TRBV6-5
TGTGCCAGCAGCCCCAGGGGGACAGGAGACTACGAGCAGTACTTC
CASSPRGTGDYEQYF
>TRBJ2-5|TRBD2|.|14|TRBV11-3
TGTGCCAGCAGCTTAGGCGGGGGCCAAGAGACCCAGTACTTC
CASSLGGGQETQYF
>TRBJ2-1|.|.|12|TRBV28
TGTGCCAGCAGTTTGCGGTCCGGCGAGCAGTTCTTC
CASSLRSGEQFF
>TRBJ2-1|TRBD1|.|15|TRBV7-3
TGTGCCAGCAGCTCTTCGGGACAGCCCTACAATGAGCAGTTCTTC
CASSSSGQPYNEQFF
>TRBJ1-2|.|.|16|TRBV29-1
TGCAGCGTTGAACCCTACGAGGGAAGTCGGACTATAGGCTACACCTTC
CSVEPYEGSRTIGYTF
>TRBJ1-5|.|.|13|TRBV28
TGTGCCAGCACCGCGGGGGGAAATCAGCCCCAGCATTTT
CASTAGGNQPQHF
>TRBJ2-3|.|.|13|TRBV28
TGTGCCAGCATTCGGAGTGGACTGGATACGCAGTATTTT
CASIRSGLDTQYF
>TRBJ1-6|TRBD1|.|15|TRBV2
TGTGCCAGACGACAGGGGAGCTCCTATAATTCACCCCTCCACTTT
CARRQGSSYNSPLHF
>TRBJ2-2|.|.|15|TRBV7-6
TGTGCCAGCAGCCCGGGACCGACGAACACCGGGGAGCTGTTTTTT
CASSPGPTNTGELFF
>TRBJ2-6|.|.|15|TRBV7-9
TGTGCCAGCAGCCTAACGGACAGCAGGGCCAACGTCCTGACTTTC
CASSLTDSRANVLTF
>TRBJ1-1|.|.|15|TRBV18
TGTGCCAGCTCACCACCGGGGGCGGTGAACACTGAAGCTTTCTTT
CASSPPGAVNTEAFF
>TRBJ1-4|TRBD1|once|15|TRBV19
TGTGCCAGTAGTATTACAGGGGCCGGTAATGAAAAACTGTTTTTT
CASSITGAGNEKLFF
>TRBJ2-7|TRBD1|.|15|TRBV9
TGTGCCAGCAGCGTCCGGGACAGGGGGCTTTACGAGCAGTACTTC
CASSVRDRGLYEQYF
>TRBJ2-2|TRBD1|.|14|TRBV5-5
TGTGCCAGCAGCTTGGGGCAGGGGGCTGGGGAGCTGTTTTTT
CASSLGQGAGELFF
>TRBJ2-1|.|.|15|TRBV14
TGTGCCAGCAGCAACGACTTATACGGGCTCAGGGAGCAGTTCTTC
CASSNDLYGLREQFF
>TRBJ1-3|TRBD1|.|15|TRBV6-5
TGTGCCAGCAGTAGACAGGGGGCGATTGGAAACACCATATATTTT
CASSRQGAIGNTIYF
>TRBJ2-1|.|.|15|TRBV4-3
TGCGCCAGCAGCCAAGACAGGACAGCCTACAATGAGCAGTTCTTC
CASSQDRTAYNEQFF
>TRBJ1-3|.|.|17|TRBV4-1
TGCGCCAGCAGCCAAGAAGGAGGGGGATTTTCTGGAAACACCATATATTTT
CASSQEGGGFSGNTIYF
>TRBJ1-2|.|.|15|TRBV7-8
TGTGCCAGCAGCTTAAGGTCGGGCGGTAACTATGGCTACACCTTC
CASSLRSGGNYGYTF
>TRBJ1-5|.|.|15|TRBV6-5
TGTGCCAGCACGGGACACATGGCGTCGGATCAGCCCCAGCATTTT
CASTGHMASDQPQHF
>TRBJ1-6|.|.|13|TRBV30
TGTGCCTGCGGCTGGGTCTCGAATTCACCCCTCCACTTT
CACGWVSNSPLHF
>TRBJ2-2|TRBD1|.|16|TRBV27
TGTGCCAGCAGTTTATGGACAGGGAAGAACACCGGGGAGCTGTTTTTT
CASSLWTGKNTGELFF
>TRBJ2-7|.|.|13|TRBV19
TGTGCCAGTAGTTTAGGGATTTCCTACGAGCAGTACTTC
CASSLGISYEQYF